Here is one TCR beta chain with its context. This entry is derived from a study of T-cell reconstitution after alpha-beta-depleted transplantation in children. Germline values: CDR1 MNHEY, CDR2 SVGEGT. The CDR3 has 14 residues. V lost 7 bases to trimming and J lost 6 bases, with 16 bases between them. As it was prepared, the TCRbeta library received unique molecular identifiers. TCRdb re-called the PCR reads through MiXCR, storing one row per CDR3 protein. This table holds roughly 420,000 distinct CDR3 sequences, around 16% found once. The clonotype originates from a boy less than two years old who had a stem cell transplant for Wiskott-Aldrich syndrome, so the T cells may come from the graft donor. V and J are TRBV6-2 or TRBV6-3 and TRBJ1-5; D is possibly TRBD1 (5 bases). The specimen was PBMCs, mostly from graft donor cells, collected 360 days after TCRalphabeta/CD19-depleted stem cell transplant. CDR3 amino acids: CASNNPGNTQPQHF. The CDR3 DNA reads as TGTGCCAGCAACAACCCAGGGAACACTCAGCCCCAGCATTTT.